A selection of T cell receptor beta chains follows, all from one sample in a study of T cells in Graves' hyperthyroidism and ophthalmopathy. TCRdb called the multiplex PCR reads again in MiXCR, with one record for every CDR3 protein. The data show over 550,000 distinct CDR3 sequences, over 15% seen once. The sample was blood. The origin of the receptors is a woman aged 18-35 years with Graves' hyperthyroidism. Both conserved end residues are part of each CDR3. A D gene is named only where the DNA matches it firmly. Some rows mark clone size as missing; the rest say once, few, many or name a class of expanded clone.

d_call	j_call	v_call	clone_size	cdr3_aa	cdr3_nt
TRBD2	TRBJ2-7	TRBV5-8	few	CASRQRDFSYEQYF	TGTGCCAGCAGGCAGCGGGACTTTTCCTACGAGCAGTACTTC
TRBD1	TRBJ2-1	TRBV3-1	many	CASSRMRGRRSSYNEQFF	TGTGCCAGCAGCCGAATGAGGGGGCGGAGAAGTTCCTACAATGAGCAGTTCTTC
-	TRBJ2-2	TRBV7-3	-	CASSLTSTGELFF	TGTGCCAGCAGCTTAACTAGCACCGGGGAGCTGTTTTTT
TRBD1	TRBJ1-1	TRBV3-1	many	CASSHPRTGIEAFF	TGTGCCAGCAGCCACCCTAGGACAGGAATTGAAGCTTTCTTT
TRBD1	TRBJ2-4	TRBV20-1	-	CSATTLRDRENIQYF	TGCAGTGCTACTACGCTCCGGGACAGGGAAAACATTCAGTACTTC
TRBD1	TRBJ1-5	TRBV4-1	many	CASSDGTGRNQPQHF	TGCGCCAGCAGCGACGGGACAGGGCGTAATCAGCCCCAGCATTTT
TRBD1	TRBJ1-1	TRBV29-1	-	CSADRANTEAFF	TGCAGCGCAGACAGGGCGAACACTGAAGCTTTCTTT
TRBD2	TRBJ2-1	TRBV20-1	few	CSAKDGTSGSNEQFF	TGCAGTGCCAAAGATGGGACTAGCGGGAGCAATGAGCAGTTCTTC
TRBD1	TRBJ2-1	TRBV20-1	many	CSASGQGKNEQFF	TGCAGTGCTTCAGGACAGGGGAAAAATGAGCAGTTCTTC
-	TRBJ2-7	TRBV11-2	many	CASSLAVKRPYEQYF	TGTGCCAGCAGCTTAGCCGTCAAAAGGCCCTACGAGCAGTACTTC
TRBD1	TRBJ2-3	TRBV5-6	few	CASSLDGLGQEITDTQYF	TGTGCCAGCAGCTTGGACGGTTTGGGACAGGAAATCACAGATACGCAGTATTTT
-	TRBJ2-3	TRBV20-1	many	CSARDSSGTDTQYF	TGCAGTGCTAGAGATAGTAGCGGCACAGATACGCAGTATTTT
-	TRBJ2-2	TRBV12-3/TRBV12-4	many	CASRPPGVQNTGELFF	TGTGCCAGCAGGCCGCCAGGGGTCCAGAACACCGGGGAGCTGTTTTTT
TRBD1	TRBJ2-7	TRBV13	-	CASRHRGRMDEQYF	TGTGCCAGCAGACACAGGGGGCGCATGGACGAGCAGTACTTC
TRBD1	TRBJ1-1	TRBV4-3	-	CASSQDPGGLNTEAFF	TGCGCCAGCAGCCAAGATCCAGGGGGTTTGAACACTGAAGCTTTCTTT
-	TRBJ2-1	TRBV5-1	many	CASSLDADNEQFF	TGCGCCAGCAGCTTGGATGCGGACAATGAGCAGTTCTTC
-	TRBJ2-1	TRBV6-2/TRBV6-3	few	CASSYPVGSSYNEQFF	TGTGCCAGCAGTTATCCCGTCGGGAGCTCCTACAATGAGCAGTTCTTC
TRBD1	TRBJ2-7	TRBV6-1	many	CASRFTGTGTYEQYF	TGTGCCAGCAGATTTACCGGGACAGGTACCTACGAGCAGTACTTC
-	TRBJ2-7	TRBV5-1	-	CASSRIEKGGEQYF	TGCGCCAGCAGCCGCATCGAAAAGGGTGGGGAGCAGTACTTC
-	TRBJ1-6	TRBV6-1	-	CASTERSSSYNSPLHF	TGTGCCAGCACCGAGAGGAGTAGCTCCTATAATTCACCCCTCCACTTT
TRBD1	TRBJ2-7	TRBV30	-	CAANLRGQGAYEQYF	TGTGCGGCTAATCTCCGTGGACAGGGGGCCTACGAGCAGTACTTC
TRBD2	TRBJ2-7	TRBV7-2	many	CASSPGTSETYEQYF	TGTGCCAGCAGCCCCGGGACTAGCGAAACCTACGAGCAGTACTTC
-	TRBJ2-1	TRBV5-6	many	CASSLFLRSSYNEQFF	TGTGCCAGCAGCTTGTTTCTTCGAAGCTCCTACAATGAGCAGTTCTTC
-	TRBJ1-1	TRBV5-1	-	CASSSGGGSPEAFF	TGCGCCAGCAGTTCGGGGGGGGGTTCGCCTGAAGCTTTCTTT